Each of the 29 T cell receptor beta chains below was sequenced from the same sample in a study of cytomegalovirus exposure and HLA in healthy donors. Using immunoSEQ multiplex PCR, the repertoire was profiled, and TCRdb retains in-frame clones only, with some absent. The sample yields 150,000 or so clones, 70% to 90% seen once. The sequenced sample consisted of PBMCs. Source of these receptors: a human donor in good health.

This chain links TRBV5-1 with TRBJ2-1; 10 nucleotides agree with TRBD2. Trimming at V came to 2 bases and at J to 2 bases, leaving 1 base not matched to a gene. Looked up from germline, CDR1 is SGHRS and CDR2 is YFSETQ. The CDR3 totals 15 residues. The CDR3 loop reads CASSLLAGPYNEQFF. CDR3 DNA: TGCGCCAGCAGCTTACTAGCGGGACCCTACAATGAGCAGTTCTTC. Filled out from reference TRBV5-1 and TRBJ2-1, the complete variable domain reads KAGVTQTPRYLIKTRGQQVTLSCSPISGHRSVSWYQQTPGQGLQFLFEYFSETQRNKGNFPGRFSGRQFSNSRSEMNVSTLELGDSALYLCASSLLAGPYNEQFFGPGTRLTVL.

The V and J genes are TRBV6-1 and TRBJ1-1; no reliable D call. The V gene lost 8 bases and the J gene lost 0 bases, with 10 bases spanning the gap. CDR1 and CDR2 from the germline V gene are MNHNS and SASEGT. This CDR3 is 13 amino acids long. The DNA for the CDR3 is TGTGCCAGCTCTTTGGCCATGAACACTGAAGCTTTCTTT. Protein sequence: CASSLAMNTEAFF.

J is TRBJ2-3 and V is TRBV5-1, with D unresolved. This CDR3 contains 14 residues. Trimming pared 1 base from V and 4 bases from J, leaving 10 bases between. Germline V lookup: CDR1 SGHRS, CDR2 YFSETQ. The CDR3 loop reads CASSLYGPSDTQYF. CDR3 sequence (DNA): TGCGCCAGCAGCTTGTATGGGCCCTCAGATACGCAGTATTTT.

The V gene is TRBV12-5, the J gene TRBJ1-1; D remains ambiguous. V lost 7 bases and J 4 bases, leaving 13 bases between the germline ends. This CDR3 has 13 residues. Germline V gives CDR1 LGHNT, CDR2 FRNRAP. The CDR3 here is CASAASSGTEAFF. The CDR3 region has the DNA TGTGCTAGTGCCGCGAGTAGTGGCACTGAAGCTTTCTTT.

The V gene is TRBV9, the J gene TRBJ2-1, with D possibly being TRBD2 (5 bases). CDR1 is SGDLS, CDR2 YYNGEE, per germline. The CDR3 consists of 14 residues. V lost 0 bases, J lost 9 bases, and 13 bases lay in between. The CDR3 loop is CASSVESAGGEQFF. The CDR3 nucleotides are TGTGCCAGCAGCGTAGAATCTGCTGGAGGTGAGCAGTTCTTC.

V is TRBV5-1 and J is TRBJ2-7; the D gene is possibly TRBD1 (5 bases). CDR1 is SGHRS, CDR2 YFSETQ, per germline. CDR3 size: 16 residues. Trimming cost V 0 bases and J 1 base, with 14 bases left between them. CDR3 sequence (DNA): TGCGCCAGCAGCTTGGGGCCGCGGACATTGTCCTACGAGCAGTACTTC. It translates to CASSLGPRTLSYEQYF.

CDR3 nucleotide sequence: TGTGCCAGCAGGACCTGGGGGGGAACCTCCTACGAGCAGTACTTC. Translation gives CASRTWGGTSYEQYF. This chain joins TRBV28 and TRBJ2-7; 7 bases align to TRBD2. There are 15 residues in the CDR3. CDR1 is MDHEN and CDR2 is SYDVKM in the germline V gene. V was pared by 6 bases and J by 0 bases, with 8 bases of the junction left unmatched. The whole variable domain, filled in from reference TRBV28 and TRBJ2-7, reads DVKVTQSSRYLVKRTGEKVFLECVQDMDHENMFWYRQDPGLGLRLIYFSYDVKMKEKGDIPEGYSVSREKKERFSLILESASTNQTSMYLCASRTWGGTSYEQYFGPGTRLTVT.

The chain couples TRBV19 to TRBJ2-1; 13 bases agree with TRBD2. V was pared by 8 bases and J by 1 base, with 11 bases of the junction left unmatched. Looked up from germline, CDR1 is LNHDA and CDR2 is SQIVND (reference sequence). This CDR3 has 18 amino acids. This chain's CDR3 is CASSDRTSGRKSYNEQFF. CDR3 DNA sequence: TGTGCCAGTTCGGACCGGACTAGCGGGAGAAAGTCCTACAATGAGCAGTTCTTC.

The chain joins TRBV27 to TRBJ2-1; 10 bases line up with TRBD2. J gave up 0 bases and V 7 bases, and 3 bases lay outside the gene matches. The germline V gene encodes CDR1 MNHEY and CDR2 SMNVEV (reference sequence). CDR3 length: 15 amino acids. CDR3 in amino acids: CASTLAGGSYNEQFF. The CDR3 coding sequence is TGTGCCAGCACGTTAGCGGGAGGCTCCTACAATGAGCAGTTCTTC.

Regarding this clone: Within the sample, other DNA sequences also encode this same CDR3. V and J are TRBV9 and TRBJ1-1, with TRBD1 as a possible D gene (5 bases). Germline-derived CDR1 and CDR2 are SGDLS and YYNGEE. CDR3 size: 14 residues. Trimming pared 0 bases from V and 4 bases from J, leaving 10 bases between. CDR3 region: CASSVGGGTTEAFF. In DNA form, the CDR3 reads TGTGCCAGCAGCGTAGGGGGGGGGACCACTGAAGCTTTCTTT.

V is TRBV2 and J is TRBJ1-2, with 7 nucleotides matching TRBD1. This CDR3 has 15 amino acids. Trimming took 1 base from V and 3 from J; bases not matched to a gene: 5. Germline CDR1 reads SNHLY; CDR2 reads FYNNEI. The CDR3 DNA is TGTGCCAGCAGTGAAGGGACAGGTTTCCACTATGGCTACACCTTC. Its protein is CASSEGTGFHYGYTF.

The V and J genes are TRBV15 and TRBJ1-2; 9 positions match TRBD1. Germline-derived CDR1 and CDR2 are LNHNV and YYDKDF (reference sequence). The CDR3 runs to 15 residues. Trimming took 0 bases from V and 5 from J; bases not matched to a gene: 4. CDR3 in amino acids: CATSRDLGTGYGYTF. In DNA form, the CDR3 reads TGTGCCACCAGCAGAGACCTCGGGACAGGGTATGGCTACACCTTC.

The rearrangement uses TRBV5-1 and TRBJ2-5; 9 bases are shared with TRBD2. The CDR3 runs to 14 residues. With 6 bases clipped from V and 1 base from J, the junction kept 4 bases outside the gene matches. Germline lookup yields CDR1 SGHRS and CDR2 YFSETQ. The CDR3 sequence: CASTKGLAQETQYF. DNA of the CDR3: TGCGCCAGCACCAAGGGACTAGCCCAAGAGACCCAGTACTTC.

V gene TRBV14 combines with J gene TRBJ1-5; D unresolved. Germline V CDR1 and CDR2: SGHDN, FVKESK. Deletions cut 1 base from V and 9 bases from J, with 10 bases between. The CDR3 has 13 amino acids. The CDR3 protein is CASSQVPFGPQHF. CDR3 nucleotides: TGTGCCAGCAGCCAAGTCCCATTCGGGCCCCAGCATTTT.

The V call is TRBV7-3, the J call TRBJ2-2; TRBD2 matches at 8 bases. This CDR3 is built from 16 residues. Unmatched junction bases numbered 8, after V lost 2 bases and J lost 6 bases. Germline CDR1 is SGHTA and CDR2 is FQGTGA. CDR3 DNA: TGTGCCAGCAGCTTATCCCCGGGAGGGAAATCCGGGGAGCTGTTTTTT. Translation gives CASSLSPGGKSGELFF.

The J gene is TRBJ1-2, the V gene TRBV7-2, with a tentative D call TRBD1 (6 bases). Trimming stripped 5 bases from V and 4 bases from J, with 8 bases between. This CDR3 has 12 amino acids. Germline V gene sequence: CDR1 SGHTA, CDR2 FQGNSA. The CDR3 loop is CASSEQGYGYTF. The CDR3 DNA reads TGTGCCAGCAGCGAACAGGGCTATGGCTACACCTTC.

The chain combines TRBV6-5 with TRBJ2-5; 7 bases map to TRBD1. V dropped 6 bases and J dropped 5; count of bases not matched to a gene: 0. The germline gives CDR1 MNHEY, CDR2 SVGAGI. This CDR3 spans 11 amino acids. CDR3 DNA sequence: TGTGCCAGCAGACAGGGGGAGACCCAGTACTTC. It codes for CASRQGETQYF.

The chain recombines TRBV7-9 with TRBJ1-1; D ambiguous. This CDR3 contains 12 residues. V was clipped by 4 bases and J by 7 bases, with 10 bases between them. The V gene's germline CDR1 is SEHNR and CDR2 FQNEAQ (reference sequence). The CDR3 bases are TGTGCCAGCAGCTACAAATACCGTGAAGCTTTCTTT. Its protein product is CASSYKYREAFF. Variable domain in full (rest from reference TRBV7-9 and TRBJ1-1): DTGVSQNPRHKITKRGQNVTFRCDPISEHNRLYWYRQTLGQGPEFLTYFQNEAQLEKSRLLSDRFSAERPKGSFSTLEIQRTEQGDSAMYLCASSYKYREAFFGQGTRLTVV.

The genes are TRBV19 and TRBJ2-7, with D unclear. Trimming took off 4 bases at V and 1 base at J, with 8 bases between the two ends. This CDR3 region has 13 residues. CDR1 is LNHDA, CDR2 SQIVND, per germline (reference sequence). CDR3 region: CASSRELSYEQYF. Here the CDR3 DNA reads TGTGCCAGTAGTAGAGAACTTTCCTACGAGCAGTACTTC.

V and J are TRBV7-3 and TRBJ2-3, with D unclear. CDR1 SGHTA and CDR2 FQGTGA come from the germline V gene. Trimming removed 4 bases at V and 1 base at J, with 6 bases between. The CDR3 spans 13 residues. The DNA of the CDR3 is TGTGCCAGCAGCTCCGCAGGCACAGATACGCAGTATTTT. Encoded protein: CASSSAGTDTQYF.

The chain combines TRBV4-2 with TRBJ2-1; the match to TRBD2 covers 11 bases. The CDR3 consists of 18 residues. V lost 0 bases, J lost 1 base, and 5 bases stayed unmatched. CDR1 and CDR2 from the germline V gene are LGHNA and YNFKEQ. CDR3 in amino acids: CASSQELAGGPSYNEQFF. CDR3 nucleotide sequence: TGTGCCAGCAGCCAAGAGCTAGCGGGGGGCCCATCCTACAATGAGCAGTTCTTC.

The chain couples TRBV9 to TRBJ2-7, with D possibly matching TRBD2 (5 bases). The CDR3 is made up of 15 amino acids. V lost 4 bases and J 1 base, leaving 15 bases between the germline ends. Germline assignment: CDR1 SGDLS and CDR2 YYNGEE. The CDR3 loop is CASSPRGRGSYEQYF. CDR3 bases: TGTGCCAGCAGCCCACGGGGAAGAGGGTCCTACGAGCAGTACTTC.

The chain recombines TRBV18 with TRBJ1-1, with a possible D match to TRBD1 (6 bases). This CDR3 is built from 14 residues. The germline V and J ends were trimmed by 1 base and 1 base, with 7 bases remaining between them. Germline-derived CDR1 and CDR2 are KGHSH and LQKENI. CDR3 nucleotides: TGTGCCAGCTCACCACGGGACAAGAACACTGAAGCTTTCTTT. It is translated as CASSPRDKNTEAFF.

The rearrangement links TRBV7-9 to TRBJ2-1, with a weak D call TRBD1 (6 bases). Germline V lookup: CDR1 SEHNR, CDR2 FQNEAQ (reference sequence). The length of the CDR3 is 14 residues. Trimming took 5 bases from V and 5 from J, leaving 13 bases between them. CDR3 sequence: CASSPADSNNEQFF. CDR3 in DNA: TGTGCCAGCAGCCCCGCGGACAGCAACAATGAGCAGTTCTTC.

The chain combines TRBV5-4 with TRBJ2-3; perhaps TRBD2 as D (6 bases). The CDR3 is 15 amino acids. Germline V gene lookup returns CDR1 SGHNT and CDR2 YYREEE (reference sequence). Trimming pared 7 bases from V and 0 bases from J, leaving 15 bases between. CDR3 protein: CASSGRSVSTDTQYF. CDR3 bases: TGTGCCAGCTCGGGGAGGAGCGTAAGCACAGATACGCAGTATTTT.

The gene calls are TRBV19 and TRBJ2-2; 8 nucleotides agree with TRBD2. J was trimmed by 3 bases and V by 2 bases; bases with no gene match: 5. The CDR3 runs 16 residues. Germline CDR1 and CDR2: LNHDA and SQIVND (reference sequence). The CDR3 reads CASSISGGWDTGELFF. DNA of the CDR3: TGTGCCAGTAGTATATCGGGAGGGTGGGACACCGGGGAGCTGTTTTTT.

The rearrangement uses TRBV7-9 and TRBJ2-5, with D perhaps TRBD2 (6 bases). With 2 bases removed from V and 1 base from J, the gap between germline ends came to 11 bases. CDR1 and CDR2 from the germline V gene are SEHNR and FQNEAQ (reference sequence). The CDR3 runs to 15 residues. The CDR3 sequence is CASSLSGTPQETQYF. The CDR3 coding sequence is TGTGCCAGCAGCTTATCGGGGACTCCCCAAGAGACCCAGTACTTC.

The DNA for the CDR3 is TGCGCCAGCAGCTTGGAGGGAGGTCATCTGGGGGATACGCAGTATTTT. Protein sequence: CASSLEGGHLGDTQYF. The chain uses TRBV5-1 and TRBJ2-3, with D possibly TRBD2 on 6 matching bases. This CDR3 comprises 16 residues. Germline lookup yields CDR1 SGHRS and CDR2 YFSETQ. Between the trimmed V and J ends, which lost 0 bases and 6 bases, there was a span of 17 bases.

The V and J genes are TRBV9 and TRBJ1-2; a weak D match, TRBD1 (5 bases). The V gene's germline CDR1 is SGDLS and CDR2 YYNGEE. V was pared by 3 bases and J by 8 bases, with 17 bases between. The CDR3 loop spans 14 amino acids. CDR3 residues: CASSAEGRGQGYTF. In nucleotides, the CDR3 is TGTGCCAGCAGCGCAGAGGGGAGGGGTCAGGGCTACACCTTC.